The 15 T cell receptor beta chains listed next were all sequenced from one sample in a study of shared clonotypes between healthy human individuals. Clones were sequenced by immunoSEQ multiplex PCR, and TCRdb holds only the in-frame ones, with some missing. This sample has 190,000 or so clones, with 65% to 80% found just once. The specimen sequenced was memory CD4+ T cells sorted from blood. Subset indicated: CD45RA-negative fraction. The receptors shown here come from a man aged 30 to 45 in good health.

The sample holds one count of this clone. V is TRBV7-7 and J is TRBJ2-1, with TRBD1 as a possible D gene (6 bases). V gave up 4 bases and J gave up 4 bases, with 8 bases separating them. CDR3 length: 13 amino acids. Germline lookup yields CDR1 SSHAT and CDR2 FNYEAQ (reference sequence). In DNA form, the CDR3 reads TGTGCCAGCAGCTCAGGACAGTACAATGAGCAGTTCTTC. Amino acids: CASSSGQYNEQFF.

The V call is TRBV19, the J call TRBJ2-3; D is possibly TRBD2 (6 bases). Germline loops: CDR1 LNHDA, CDR2 SQIVND (reference sequence). This CDR3 is built from 15 residues. Between the trimmed V and J ends, which lost 3 bases and 1 base, there was a span of 11 bases. The CDR3 nucleotides are TGTGCCAGTAGTATGCAGCGGAGGGGCACAGATACGCAGTATTTT. Translated, it gives CASSMQRRGTDTQYF.

This rearrangement joins TRBV5-1 to TRBJ1-2, with a tentative D call TRBD1 (5 bases). The V and J ends lost 4 bases and 6 bases respectively, with 13 bases between them. Per the germline V gene, CDR1 is SGHRS and CDR2 is YFSETQ. The CDR3 consists of 13 residues. The CDR3 sequence is CASSPEGQDGYTF. CDR3 DNA sequence: TGCGCCAGCAGCCCGGAGGGGCAGGATGGCTACACCTTC.

V usage is TRBV5-5 and J usage is TRBJ2-1; 7 bases line up with TRBD2. The CDR3 totals 17 residues. Germline trimming cut 4 bases from V and 7 bases from J; bases unmatched to any gene: 17. The germline V gene encodes CDR1 SGHKS and CDR2 YYEKEE (reference sequence). The CDR3 DNA is TGTGCCAGCAGCGCCTCTAGCGGAGGTCTTTTTCCGAATGAGCAGTTCTTC. Encoded protein: CASSASSGGLFPNEQFF.

The chain is built from TRBV25-1 and TRBJ1-2; D remains ambiguous. Germline assignment: CDR1 MGHDK and CDR2 SYGVNS. The length of the CDR3 is 11 residues. The V gene lost 5 bases and the J gene lost 7 bases, with 8 bases spanning the gap. CDR3 nucleotides: TGTGCCAGCAGTCTAACTGGTGGCTACACCTTC. This sequence encodes CASSLTGGYTF.

This clone occurred a few times. J is TRBJ2-3 and V is TRBV12-5, with D perhaps assigned TRBD1 or TRBD2 (5 bases each). Trimming pared 5 bases from V and 0 bases from J, leaving 12 bases between. The CDR3 consists of 15 residues. The germline CDR1 and CDR2 sequences are LGHNT and FRNRAP. CDR3 bases: TGTGCTAGTGGTAATTCCCGGGACAGCACAGATACGCAGTATTTT. Amino acids: CASGNSRDSTDTQYF.

The V call is TRBV20-1, the J call TRBJ2-7, with D perhaps TRBD1 or TRBD2 (5 bases each). Germline V gene sequence: CDR1 DFQATT, CDR2 SNEGSKA (reference sequence). The germline V and J ends were trimmed by 5 bases and 2 bases, with 7 bases remaining between them. CDR3 length: 11 amino acids. CDR3 region: CSAGTAYEQYF. The CDR3 DNA reads as TGCAGTGCTGGGACCGCCTACGAGCAGTACTTC.

The sample holds a few counts of this clone. This chain joins TRBV18 and TRBJ1-1, with 7 bases fitting TRBD1. CDR1 and CDR2 from the germline V gene are KGHSH and LQKENI. The CDR3 has 17 amino acids. The junction had 14 bases not matched to a gene; V was cut back by 6 bases and J by 1 base. The DNA for the CDR3 is TGTGCCAGCTCCCCATTCCCGGGACAGCGTTCGAACACTGAAGCTTTCTTT. As protein: CASSPFPGQRSNTEAFF.

J is TRBJ2-3 and V is TRBV20-1; D may be TRBD2 (7 bases). The CDR3 runs to 11 residues. CDR1 and CDR2 (germline): DFQATT, SNEGSKA (reference sequence). V dropped 7 bases and J dropped 15 bases, with 20 bases sitting between them. The CDR3 is CSVVWGAGEYF. The CDR3 DNA sequence: TGCAGTGTCGTGTGGGGGGCGGGAGAATATTTT.

A single count supports this clone. The chain is built from TRBV5-4 and TRBJ2-5; D gene uncertain. This CDR3 region has 13 residues. Germline loops: CDR1 SGHNT, CDR2 YYREEE (reference sequence). V was cut by 0 bases and J by 4 bases, with 7 bases left in between. The CDR3 DNA reads TGTGCCAGCAGCTTGGTCGATATAGAGACCCAGTACTTC. Amino acid sequence: CASSLVDIETQYF.

This sequence joins TRBV5-1 and TRBJ2-1, with TRBD1 matching over 9 bases. In germline, CDR1 is SGHRS, CDR2 YFSETQ. The CDR3 runs 14 residues. Trimming at V came to 4 bases and at J to 9 bases, leaving 8 bases not matched to a gene. The DNA of the CDR3 is TGCGCCAGCAGCCAACAGGGGGCGTTAGGTGAGCAGTTCTTC. Protein product: CASSQQGALGEQFF.

The chain joins TRBV7-9 to TRBJ2-1, with 10 bases fitting TRBD1. CDR3 length: 16 amino acids. Germline CDR1 SEHNR, CDR2 FQNEAQ (reference sequence). V lost 6 bases and J lost 7; bases outside the gene matches: 12. The CDR3 protein is CASREPRDRGGNEQFF. Written as DNA, the CDR3 is TGTGCCAGCAGGGAACCCCGGGACAGGGGAGGGAATGAGCAGTTCTTC.

V gene TRBV4-2 combines with J gene TRBJ1-1, with unresolved D. Germline loops: CDR1 LGHNA, CDR2 YNFKEQ. The CDR3 is made up of 14 amino acids. With 0 bases removed from V and 1 base from J, the gap between germline ends came to 6 bases. CDR3 bases: TGTGCCAGCAGCCAAGACCCCCAGAACACTGAAGCTTTCTTT. As protein: CASSQDPQNTEAFF.

The rearrangement joins TRBV7-2 to TRBJ2-3, with 12 bases lining up with TRBD2. This CDR3 has 17 amino acids. After removal of 4 bases from V and 2 bases from J, the junction contained 7 bases not matched to a gene. CDR1 and CDR2 (germline): SGHTA, FQGNSA. As DNA, the CDR3 is TGTGCCAGCAGCTCCACAGGACTAGCGGGAATCACAGATACGCAGTATTTT. This gives the protein CASSSTGLAGITDTQYF.

As for this clone: The germline gene is not matched at one end of the junction; a read error may be the cause. The chain links TRBV5-1 to TRBJ2-7; possibly TRBD1 for D (6 bases). Germline loops: CDR1 SGHRS, CDR2 YFSETQ. This CDR3 is built from 15 residues. The CDR3 nucleotides read TGTGCCAGCAGCTTTCGTTTGGGGGCCTCCTACGAGCAGTACTTC. It encodes CASSFRLGASYEQYF.